These 17 T cell receptor beta chains originate from one sample sequenced in a study of cytomegalovirus exposure and HLA in healthy donors. PCR used 60 Vbeta primers and 13 Jbeta primers. The data were produced by immunoSEQ multiplex PCR, yet TCRdb's version contains in-frame clones alone and is incomplete. The table has around 63,000 clones, roughly 78% seen once. The sample consisted of PBMCs. These receptors all come from a man in his forties in good health and CMV-seronegative.

The J gene is TRBJ1-2, the V gene TRBV5-1; TRBD1 aligns across 8 bases. Germline CDR1 SGHRS, CDR2 YFSETQ. This CDR3 is 15 amino acids long. V was pared by 0 bases and J by 3 bases, with 4 bases of the junction left unmatched. CDR3 DNA sequence: TGCGCCAGCAGCTTGGACTCGGGACAGGACTATGGCTACACCTTC. This encodes CASSLDSGQDYGYTF.

In its sample, this clone was seen a few times. This chain uses TRBV6-6 with TRBJ1-1; D unresolved. The CDR3 extends over 15 amino acids. Germline assignment: CDR1 MNHNY and CDR2 SVGAGI (reference sequence). Trimming removed 0 bases from V and 0 bases from J, with 8 bases in between. The CDR3 coding sequence is TGTGCCAGCAGTTACTCAGGAGGATTGAACACTGAAGCTTTCTTT. Translating it yields CASSYSGGLNTEAFF.

The gene calls are TRBV7-9 and TRBJ1-1; D call uncertain. CDR1 and CDR2 from the germline V gene are SEHNR and FQNEAQ (reference sequence). The germline V and J ends were trimmed by 3 bases and 5 bases, with 16 bases remaining between them. This CDR3 is 15 amino acids long. In DNA form, the CDR3 reads TGTGCCAGCAGCTTCGGGGAGGCGCTTGTAACTGAAGCTTTCTTT. It yields the protein CASSFGEALVTEAFF.

The J gene is TRBJ2-7, the V gene TRBV4-1; tentatively, D is TRBD1 (5 bases). V was pared by 4 bases and J by 5 bases, with 9 bases between. In germline, CDR1 is MGHRA, CDR2 YSYEKL. The CDR3 totals 12 residues. The CDR3 DNA is TGCGCCAGCAGCCGTCCAGGGAACGAGCAGTACTTC. Amino acid sequence: CASSRPGNEQYF.

This chain connects TRBV25-1 to TRBJ1-4; D is uncertain. The ends were cut back, 7 bases at V and 6 bases at J, with 12 bases in the middle. This CDR3 is 13 amino acids long. The germline V gene encodes CDR1 MGHDK and CDR2 SYGVNS. CDR3 DNA: TGTGCCAGCATCCGTCCCGGGGATGAAAAACTGTTTTTT. Translated: CASIRPGDEKLFF.

The chain has TRBV6-5 and TRBJ2-7; possibly TRBD1 for D (5 bases). CDR1 MNHEY and CDR2 SVGAGI come from the germline V gene. V was pared by 2 bases and J by 4 bases, with 15 bases between. This CDR3 has 15 residues. CDR3 in amino acids: CASSYGLGEEYEQYF. CDR3 nucleotide sequence: TGTGCCAGCAGTTACGGTCTAGGGGAAGAGTACGAGCAGTACTTC.

The rearrangement links TRBV2 to TRBJ2-7; D uncertain. Trimming removed 0 bases at V and 0 bases at J, with 3 bases between. CDR1 and CDR2 (germline): SNHLY, FYNNEI. The CDR3 consists of 13 residues. The CDR3 protein is CASSEASSYEQYF. The CDR3 nucleotides read TGTGCCAGCAGTGAAGCGAGCTCCTACGAGCAGTACTTC.

The V call is TRBV6-1, the J call TRBJ2-5; 9 nucleotides align to TRBD1. The J call may be wrong; the DNA end is better matched by TRBJ2-7. The CDR3 runs to 15 residues. In germline, CDR1 is MNHNS, CDR2 SASEGT. Written as DNA, the CDR3 is TGTGCCAGCAGAAGGGACAGGGAAAGCTCCTACGAGCAGTACTTC. It specifies CASRRDRESSYEQYF.

In regard to this clone: At one end the junction does not follow the germline gene, possibly because of a read error. The rearrangement uses TRBV7-9 and TRBJ2-1, with 10 bases that match TRBD1. Germline V lookup: CDR1 SEHNR, CDR2 FQNEAQ (reference sequence). This CDR3 comprises 19 residues. CDR3 sequence: CSSSLERGQGFLSYNEQFF. The CDR3 DNA sequence: TGTTCCAGCAGCTTAGAGAGGGGACAGGGGTTCCTCTCCTACAATGAGCAGTTCTTC.

This clone was picked up a small number of times. The rearrangement links TRBV7-2 to TRBJ2-3, with TRBD2 identical over 11 bases. V was clipped by 5 bases and J by 4 bases; unmatched bases: 8. This CDR3 has 16 residues. Germline CDR1 and CDR2: SGHTA and FQGNSA. The CDR3: CASSPSTSGGADTQYF. In nucleotides, the CDR3 is TGTGCCAGCAGCCCCTCAACTAGCGGGGGAGCAGATACGCAGTATTTT.

The rearrangement joins TRBV25-1 to TRBJ2-6; D unresolved. The CDR3 is 16 residues long. Trimming stripped 1 base from V and 0 bases from J, with 7 bases between. The V gene's germline CDR1 is MGHDK and CDR2 SYGVNS. The CDR3 reads CASSESGFSGANVLTF. In nucleotides, the CDR3 is TGTGCCAGCAGTGAATCAGGCTTCTCTGGGGCCAACGTCCTGACTTTC.

The V call is TRBV19, the J call TRBJ1-3, with 8 nucleotides matching TRBD1. In germline, CDR1 is LNHDA, CDR2 SQIVND (reference sequence). The CDR3 consists of 15 residues. V dropped 5 bases and J dropped 0; count of bases not matched to a gene: 3. The CDR3 DNA sequence: TGTGCCAGTAGTGTCGACAGGGGCTCTGGAAACACCATATATTTT. Translation gives CASSVDRGSGNTIYF.

CDR3 sequence reads: CASSEAWGGDSGNTIYF. Here the CDR3 DNA reads TGTGCCAGCAGTGAAGCTTGGGGGGGGGACTCTGGAAACACCATATATTTT. This chain links TRBV6-1 with TRBJ1-3; D might be TRBD1 (5 bases). V lost 0 bases and J 0 bases, leaving 12 bases between the germline ends. Per germline, CDR1 MNHNS and CDR2 SASEGT. The CDR3 runs to 17 residues.

The rearrangement links TRBV5-1 to TRBJ2-2, with a weak D call TRBD1 (7 bases). The CDR3 extends over 13 amino acids. V lost 5 bases and J 7 bases, leaving 12 bases between the germline ends. Germline V gene sequence: CDR1 SGHRS, CDR2 YFSETQ. The CDR3 DNA reads as TGCGCCAGCAGACAGGGGACTCTCGGGGAGCTGTTTTTT. Translating it yields CASRQGTLGELFF.

This clone was counted a single time. V gene TRBV7-9 combines with J gene TRBJ2-7; 9 bases align to TRBD2. J was trimmed by 3 bases and V by 1 base; bases with no gene match: 4. The CDR3 has 15 residues. Germline CDR1 and CDR2: SEHNR and FQNEAQ (reference sequence). For the CDR3, the DNA is TGTGCCAGCAGCTTAGAAGGACTAGCGAACTACGAGCAGTACTTC. Amino acids: CASSLEGLANYEQYF.

The rearrangement uses TRBV5-1 and TRBJ2-2; TRBD1 matches at 7 bases. This CDR3 region has 15 residues. Germline V gene sequence: CDR1 SGHRS, CDR2 YFSETQ. The V and J ends lost 4 bases and 5 bases, in that order; junction bases with no gene match: 8. The CDR3 region is CASSPGTALTGELFF. CDR3 coding DNA: TGCGCCAGCAGCCCAGGGACAGCATTAACCGGGGAGCTGTTTTTT. Based on the CDR3 plus reference TRBV5-1 and TRBJ2-2, the full variable domain is KAGVTQTPRYLIKTRGQQVTLSCSPISGHRSVSWYQQTPGQGLQFLFEYFSETQRNKGNFPGRFSGRQFSNSRSEMNVSTLELGDSALYLCASSPGTALTGELFFGEGSRLTVL.

The CDR3 region is CASSKDWFPLFQGGWETQYF. CDR3 DNA sequence: TGTGCCAGCAGCAAGGACTGGTTCCCTCTCTTCCAGGGAGGGTGGGAGACCCAGTACTTC. The chain couples TRBV21-1 to TRBJ2-5; the table's TRBD2 call for D was not verified on the DNA. TRBV21-1 is a recognized pseudogene. CDR3 length: 20 residues.